This T cell receptor beta chain originates from a study of shared clonotypes between healthy human individuals. Only in-frame clones appear in the TCRdb table, and some are missing; sequencing was by immunoSEQ multiplex PCR. The table has about 470,000 clones, 79% seen once. This CDR3 is built from 11 residues. Germline-derived CDR1 and CDR2 are DFQATT and SNEGSKA (reference sequence). V was shortened by 5 bases and J by 7 bases, with 11 bases between the two germline ends. The chain couples TRBV20-1 to TRBJ1-1; D unclear. The receptor's source is a woman aged 40 to 50 in good health. Some clones in this sample may be carry-over from other donors' samples. The sample was PBMCs. The CDR3 DNA is TGCAGTGCTGGGTCGTTGGTTGAAGCTTTCTTT. It codes for CSAGSLVEAFF.